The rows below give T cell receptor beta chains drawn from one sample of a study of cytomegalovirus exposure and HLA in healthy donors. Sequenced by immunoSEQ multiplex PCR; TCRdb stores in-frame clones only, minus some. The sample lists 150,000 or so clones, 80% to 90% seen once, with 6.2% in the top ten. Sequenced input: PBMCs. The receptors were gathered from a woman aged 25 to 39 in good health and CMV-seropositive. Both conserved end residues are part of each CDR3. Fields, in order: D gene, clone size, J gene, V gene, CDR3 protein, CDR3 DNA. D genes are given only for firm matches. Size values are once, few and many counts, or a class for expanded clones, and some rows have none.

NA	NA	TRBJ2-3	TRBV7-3	CASSSSFGDTQYF	TGTGCCAGCAGCTCGTCTTTCGGAGATACGCAGTATTTT
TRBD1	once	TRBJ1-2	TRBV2	CASSAVGQGKIYGYTF	TGTGCCAGCAGCGCCGTAGGACAGGGAAAAATCTATGGCTACACCTTC
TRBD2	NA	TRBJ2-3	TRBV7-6	CASSYSGGDTDTQYF	TGTGCCAGCAGCTACAGCGGGGGGGATACAGATACGCAGTATTTT
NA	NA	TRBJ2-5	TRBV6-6	CASSSEGAQYF	TGTGCCAGCAGTTCCGAGGGGGCCCAGTACTTC
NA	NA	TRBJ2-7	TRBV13	CASSFGVSQQYF	TGTGCCAGCAGCTTCGGGGTCTCGCAGCAGTACTTC
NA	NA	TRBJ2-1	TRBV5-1	CASSPGGANEQFF	TGCGCCAGCAGCCCCGGAGGGGCCAATGAGCAGTTCTTC
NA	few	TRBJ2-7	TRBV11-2	CASSQAGNEQYF	TGTGCCAGCAGCCAGGCAGGGAACGAGCAGTACTTC
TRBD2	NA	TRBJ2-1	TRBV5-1	CASSGLAAGGEQFF	TGCGCCAGCAGCGGCTTAGCGGCGGGAGGTGAGCAGTTCTTC
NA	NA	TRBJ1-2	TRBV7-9	CASSPPAGNYGYTF	TGTGCCAGCAGCCCTCCCGCGGGGAACTATGGCTACACCTTC
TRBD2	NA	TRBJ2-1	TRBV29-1	CSVPASGSGNNEQFF	TGCAGCGTTCCCGCGAGCGGGAGTGGCAACAATGAGCAGTTCTTC
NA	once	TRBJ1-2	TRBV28	CASSLGGDPPYGYTF	TGTGCCAGCAGTTTGGGGGGGGACCCCCCCTATGGCTACACCTTC
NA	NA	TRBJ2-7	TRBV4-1	CASSQGTDRTYEQYF	TGCGCCAGCAGCCAAGGGACCGACAGGACCTACGAGCAGTACTTC
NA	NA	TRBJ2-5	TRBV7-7	CASSFPGETQYF	TGTGCCAGCAGCTTTCCCGGAGAGACCCAGTACTTC
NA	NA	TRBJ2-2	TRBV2	CASSRSQGPTGELFF	TGTGCCAGCAGTCGAAGTCAGGGTCCCACCGGGGAGCTGTTTTTT
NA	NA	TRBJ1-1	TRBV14	CASSITGRVNTEAFF	TGTGCCAGCAGTATAACAGGGAGGGTGAACACTGAAGCTTTCTTT
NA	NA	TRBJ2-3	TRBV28	CASSSAGSFTDTQYF	TGTGCCAGCAGTTCCGCTGGGAGTTTCACAGATACGCAGTATTTT
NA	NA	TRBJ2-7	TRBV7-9	CASSYRGNSYEQYF	TGTGCCAGCAGCTACCGGGGTAACTCCTACGAGCAGTACTTC
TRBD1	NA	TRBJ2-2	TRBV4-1	CASSQSGTGDPGELFF	TGCGCCAGCAGCCAATCCGGGACAGGGGATCCCGGGGAGCTGTTTTTT
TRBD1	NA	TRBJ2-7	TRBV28	CASRTGTGGEQYF	TGTGCCAGCAGGACTGGGACAGGGGGCGAGCAGTACTTC
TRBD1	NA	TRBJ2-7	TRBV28	CASSTGGLAYEQYF	TGTGCCAGCAGCACAGGGGGTCTTGCCTACGAGCAGTACTTC
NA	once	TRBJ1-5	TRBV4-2	CASSQDPQGQPQHF	TGTGCCAGCAGCCAAGATCCCCAGGGTCAGCCCCAGCATTTT
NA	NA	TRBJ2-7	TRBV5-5	CASSLVVGPYEQYF	TGTGCCAGCAGCTTGGTCGTGGGGCCCTACGAGCAGTACTTC
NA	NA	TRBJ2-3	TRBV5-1	CASSSSDTQYF	TGCGCCAGCAGCTCCTCAGATACGCAGTATTTT
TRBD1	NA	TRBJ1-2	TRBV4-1	CASSQDRGHGYTF	TGCGCCAGCAGCCAAGACAGGGGGCACGGCTACACCTTC
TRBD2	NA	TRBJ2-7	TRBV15	CATSRGSGRGSYEQYF	TGTGCCACCAGCAGGGGTAGCGGGAGAGGCTCCTACGAGCAGTACTTC
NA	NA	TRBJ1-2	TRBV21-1	CASSKAGLTGHSNYGYTF	TGTGCCAGCAGCAAAGCTGGTCTAACAGGGCATTCTAACTATGGCTACACCTTC
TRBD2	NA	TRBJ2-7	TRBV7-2	CASSLREGRYEQYF	TGTGCCAGCAGCCTGCGGGAGGGCCGATACGAGCAGTACTTC
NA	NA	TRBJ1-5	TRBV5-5	CASSFWGDQPQHF	TGTGCCAGCAGCTTTTGGGGGGATCAGCCCCAGCATTTT
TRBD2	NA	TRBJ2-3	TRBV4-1	CASSQDGLAGGRNTQYF	TGCGCCAGCAGCCAAGACGGGCTAGCGGGAGGGCGAAATACGCAGTATTTT
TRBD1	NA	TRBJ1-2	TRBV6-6	CASITDRDSNYGYTF	TGTGCCAGCATAACTGACAGGGACTCTAACTATGGCTACACCTTC
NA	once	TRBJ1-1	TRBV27	CASSLMGALGTEAFF	TGTGCCAGCAGTTTAATGGGGGCCCTCGGCACTGAAGCTTTCTTT
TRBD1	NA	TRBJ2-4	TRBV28	CASSPPPQGRVIQYF	TGTGCCAGCAGTCCCCCCCCACAGGGGCGAGTCATTCAGTACTTC
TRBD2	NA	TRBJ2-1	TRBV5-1	CASSLAYLAGRAYNEQFF	TGCGCCAGCAGCTTGGCTTATTTAGCCGGGAGGGCCTACAATGAGCAGTTCTTC